This T cell receptor (beta chain) comes out of a study of cytomegalovirus exposure and HLA in healthy donors. General study results and limits: Beyond CMV serostatus, there was no information to go on about immune exposure.

As regards this clone: The antigen is unknown.

Looked up from germline, CDR1 is SGHTA and CDR2 is FQGNSA. The length of the CDR3 is 13 residues. After removal of 3 bases from V and 7 bases from J, the junction contained 2 bases not matched to a gene. PCR involved 60 Vbeta and 13 Jbeta primers. The table came from immunoSEQ multiplex PCR; TCRdb's copy has only in-frame clones and leaves some out. The table records 130,000 to 150,000 clones, roughly 80% of them present only once. This chain uses TRBV7-2 with TRBJ2-1; 8 nucleotides agree with TRBD1. This TCR derives from a man aged 35-49 years in good health and CMV-seropositive. Input material: PBMCs. The CDR3 protein is CASSFDRGNEQFF. The CDR3 nucleotides are TGTGCCAGCAGCTTCGACAGGGGAAATGAGCAGTTCTTC.